A single T cell receptor (beta chain) is shown here with its context. This sample is part of a study of control samples from healthy donors and cancer patients. The CDR3 consists of 12 residues. CDR1 and CDR2 from the germline V gene are MGHDK and SYGVNS. Between the trimmed V and J ends, which lost 3 bases and 4 bases, there was a span of 6 bases. The data were produced by immunoSEQ multiplex PCR, yet TCRdb's version contains in-frame clones alone and is incomplete. Found here are about 140,000 clones, roughly 89% of them singletons; the top ten hold under 9%. The receptor comes from a man in his late teens or twenties in good health. The chain employs TRBV25-1 and TRBJ1-2, with D hard to call. Sequencing was done on a sample of blood. The CDR3 coding sequence is TGTGCCAGCAGTGATGGTGGCTATGGCTACACCTTC. Protein: CASSDGGYGYTF.